The entry below gives a single TCR beta chain sequence along with its context. This CDR3 comprises 18 residues. Looked up from germline, CDR1 is KGHSH and CDR2 is LQKENI. Trimming stripped 0 bases from V and 0 bases from J, with 17 bases between. The record originates from a study of shared T cell receptors in the human thymus. Repertoires were generated with immunoSEQ multiplex PCR, while TCRdb's copy carries only in-frame clones and drops some. This table holds roughly 710,000 clones, 80% to 90% found once. The sample was also reused in another study, on human thymus T cells. As that study records: Congenital heart defects were the reason for the corrective surgery that the donors, healthy Finnish infants, were having. Corrective heart surgery yielded the resections from which the thymus tissue came. Related studies found that unrelated individuals share highly overlapping thymic repertoires.

The chain employs TRBV18 and TRBJ1-2; a weak D match, TRBD1 (5 bases). Input material: thymocytes. The receptor was derived from a girl less than two years old with a congenital heart defect. The DNA of the CDR3 is TGTGCCAGCTCACCACCGGCAGGGCGGGGGTCGACTAACTATGGCTACACCTTC. Translating gives CASSPPAGRGSTNYGYTF.